Listed below are T cell receptor beta chains from one sample, sequenced in a study of Graves' ophthalmopathy and Graves' hyperthyroidism. TCRdb reprocessed the multiplex PCR reads via MiXCR and lists one record per CDR3 protein. This sample carries some 210,000 distinct CDR3 sequences, approximately 28% of them seen once, and the ten largest clones take about 9.3%. Sequencing used peripheral blood. The receptors come from a man aged 50-59 years with Graves' ophthalmopathy. Each CDR3 is given with its conserved first and last residue. Fields, in order: J gene, V gene, D gene, clone size, CDR3 DNA, CDR3 protein. D genes are given only for firm matches. A clone size is listed for some rows: how often the clone was seen (once, few, many), or a class if it is expanded.

TRBJ2-6 | TRBV25-1 | TRBD1 | many | TGTGCCAGCAGCTTCGTGGGGTTTTCAGGGGGCAAAACTGGGGCCAACGTCCTGACTTTC | CASSFVGFSGGKTGANVLTF
TRBJ2-7 | TRBV6-1 | . | many | TGTGCCAGCAGTGAAGCCCCCCCCTACGAGCAGTACTTC | CASSEAPPYEQYF
TRBJ2-7 | TRBV7-2 | TRBD2 | . | TGTGCCAGCAGCCGAGCGGGGGACACCTCCTACGAGCAGTACTTC | CASSRAGDTSYEQYF
TRBJ2-2 | TRBV11-2 | . | . | TGTGCCAGCAGCCCTAGGGGCAGCGGCACCGGGGAGCTGTTTTTT | CASSPRGSGTGELFF
TRBJ2-7 | TRBV7-8 | TRBD1 | many | TGTGCCAGCAGCCTCACAGGGGTACAGTACGAGCAGTACTTC | CASSLTGVQYEQYF
TRBJ2-7 | TRBV28 | . | once | TGTGCCAGCAGTTGGGTGGGGGGCTGGGAGCAGTACTTC | CASSWVGGWEQYF
TRBJ2-7 | TRBV2 | . | many | TGTGCCAGCAGTCCGGCCCGCAGCTACGAGCAGTACTTC | CASSPARSYEQYF
TRBJ2-7 | TRBV2 | TRBD1 | . | TGTGCCAGCAGTGTGGCGGGACAGGGTATGACCTACGAGCAGTACTTC | CASSVAGQGMTYEQYF
TRBJ1-2 | TRBV6-5 | . | . | TGTGCCAGCAGTTACTCGATGGGGGCTGAAAGTGGCTACACCTTC | CASSYSMGAESGYTF
TRBJ1-1 | TRBV6-1 | . | few | TGTGCCAGCAGGGCCGGGGGGTTAAACACTGAAGCTTTCTTT | CASRAGGLNTEAFF
TRBJ2-7 | TRBV12-3/TRBV12-4 | TRBD1 | many | TGTGCCAGCAGACGACAGGGAGACTACGAGCAGTACTTC | CASRRQGDYEQYF
TRBJ1-5 | TRBV6-2/TRBV6-3 | . | . | TGTGCCAGCAGTTACTGGGTGTCAGAAGACGGGACGCGAGATCAGCCCCAGCATTTT | CASSYWVSEDGTRDQPQHF
TRBJ2-2 | TRBV6-5 | TRBD2 | many | TGTGCCAGCAGACGACTAGCGGGAGATACCGGGGAGCTGTTTTTT | CASRRLAGDTGELFF
TRBJ2-2 | TRBV4-1 | . | many | TGTGCCAGCAGTTTACGGACCGGGGAGCTGTTTTTT | CASSLRTGELFF
TRBJ2-5 | TRBV7-9 | . | many | TGTGCCAGCAGCTTTCCCACAGCACAAGAGACCCAGTACTTC | CASSFPTAQETQYF
TRBJ2-5 | TRBV6-2/TRBV6-3 | TRBD2 | many | TGTGCCAGCAGTTACTCAATGGCTGGCGGGAGGAATCAAGAGACCCAGTACTTC | CASSYSMAGGRNQETQYF
TRBJ2-5 | TRBV28 | TRBD2 | many | TGTGCCAGCAGTTTAGAATCTAGCGGGAGACGAGAGACCCAGTACTTC | CASSLESSGRRETQYF
TRBJ1-2 | TRBV6-1 | TRBD1 | . | TGTGCCAGCAGTGGAAGACAGGGTGGTGGCTATGGCTACACCTTC | CASSGRQGGGYGYTF
TRBJ1-1 | TRBV7-2 | . | many | TGTGCCAGCAGCTTAGGGGGAGTGGTAAACACTGAAGCTTTCTTT | CASSLGGVVNTEAFF
TRBJ2-5 | TRBV7-8 | . | . | TGTGCCAGCAGCCCGCGACGGGACTCCGTACGAGAGACCCAGTACTTC | CASSPRRDSVRETQYF
TRBJ2-2 | TRBV30 | . | many | TGTGCCTGGAGTATGGGCACCGGGGAGCTGTTTTTT | CAWSMGTGELFF
TRBJ2-5 | TRBV6-2/TRBV6-3 | . | once | TGTGCCAGCAGACTACTAGGGGGGTATGGAGAGACCCAGTACTTC | CASRLLGGYGETQYF
TRBJ2-5 | TRBV6-5 | . | many | TGTGCCAGCAGTTATCGCCGGACCCTCACAGACCAAGAGACCCAGTACTTC | CASSYRRTLTDQETQYF
TRBJ2-2 | TRBV19 | TRBD1 | many | TGTGCCAGTAGTATAAGGGGACAGGGGGCGGCCGGGGAGCTGTTTTTT | CASSIRGQGAAGELFF
TRBJ2-7 | TRBV20-1 | TRBD2 | many | TGCAGTGCTAGAGATCCTTTAACGGAGCGGGAGAGAACCTACGAGCAGTACTTC | CSARDPLTERERTYEQYF
TRBJ1-3 | TRBV15 | TRBD1 | few | TGTGCCACCAGCGGGAGGACAGGGCCCTCTGGAAACACCATATATTTT | CATSGRTGPSGNTIYF
TRBJ1-1 | TRBV6-1 | . | . | TGTGCCTCCTCAGGCGTCGGGGGGAACACTGAAGCTTTCTTT | CASSGVGGNTEAFF
TRBJ2-7 | TRBV7-9 | TRBD1 | many | TGTGCCAGCAGCTCGGGACAGGTTTCCTACGAGCAGTACTTC | CASSSGQVSYEQYF
TRBJ2-7 | TRBV6-2/TRBV6-3 | . | many | TGTGCCAGCAGCGTGACAGGTCCCTACGAGCAGTACTTC | CASSVTGPYEQYF
TRBJ1-2 | TRBV30 | . | many | TGTGCCTGGAGTGGAGTTCCACAGGGCATGGGCTACACCTTC | CAWSGVPQGMGYTF
TRBJ1-1 | TRBV30 | TRBD1 | many | TGTGCCTGGAGTTCGACAGGGGGAAAGACTGAAGCTTTCTTT | CAWSSTGGKTEAFF
TRBJ1-1 | TRBV28 | TRBD1 | . | TGTGCCAGCGCGGGTCAGGGGACAGGTGGTTTCCGTAACACTGAAGCTTTCTTT | CASAGQGTGGFRNTEAFF
TRBJ2-7 | TRBV7-8 | TRBD2 | . | TGTGCCAGCAGCCAGAGCGGGGTAAGCTCCTACGAGCAGTACTTC | CASSQSGVSSYEQYF
TRBJ2-7 | TRBV24-1 | TRBD2 | . | TGTGCCACCAGTACTAGCGACTACGAGCAGTACTTC | CATSTSDYEQYF
TRBJ2-7 | TRBV12-5 | TRBD2 | . | TGTGCTAGTGGTTCCCCTCCTTGGCGGGAGGGCCAGTACTTC | CASGSPPWREGQYF
TRBJ1-2 | TRBV13 | . | . | TGTGCCAGCAGCTTAGTTTCCAGCGCTAACGCCTATGGCTACACCTTC | CASSLVSSANAYGYTF
TRBJ2-7 | TRBV5-1 | TRBD2 | many | TGCGCCAGCAGAAAGACGACTAGCGGGAACCGTCCCTCCACCTACGAGCAGTACTTC | CASRKTTSGNRPSTYEQYF
TRBJ2-7 | TRBV6-5 | TRBD1 | . | TGTGCCAGCAGTTGGACAGGGGGCGCGGACGAGCAGTACTTC | CASSWTGGADEQYF
TRBJ2-5 | TRBV13 | . | many | TGTGCCAGCAAACGATACCGAGGGGAGACCCAGTACTTC | CASKRYRGETQYF
TRBJ1-5 | TRBV6-5 | TRBD1 | . | TGTGCCAGCCGTTCAGCCCAAACCAGGGGGCGTTATCAGCCCCAGCATTTT | CASRSAQTRGRYQPQHF
TRBJ2-7 | TRBV2 | TRBD1 | many | TGTGCCAGCAGTGAACGGGACAGTTACTACGAGCAGTACTTC | CASSERDSYYEQYF
TRBJ2-7 | TRBV4-1 | . | many | TGCGCCAGCAGCCAAGCAATGGGGACCGAGCAGTACTTC | CASSQAMGTEQYF
TRBJ1-5 | TRBV6-5 | . | . | TGTGCCAGCAGTTTAACCCAACACTCCTTTGAGCCCCAGCATTTT | CASSLTQHSFEPQHF
TRBJ2-7 | TRBV11-2 | . | many | TGTGCCAGCAGCAACCCACAAGGGGGGGCCTACAGCTCCTACGAGCAGTACTTC | CASSNPQGGAYSSYEQYF
TRBJ2-3 | TRBV6-1 | . | many | TGTGCCAGCAGACCCGGGGGCTCCACAGATACGCAGTATTTT | CASRPGGSTDTQYF
TRBJ2-5 | TRBV29-1 | TRBD1 | many | TGCAGCGTTCTAGGGACAGGGGGTCGAGAGACCCAGTACTTC | CSVLGTGGRETQYF
TRBJ2-5 | TRBV6-5 | TRBD2 | . | TGTGCCAGCAGTTGGACTAGCGGGGTTGGGGAGACCCAGTACTTC | CASSWTSGVGETQYF
TRBJ2-5 | TRBV6-1 | . | many | TGTGCCAGCCAGGAGGGGGAGACCCAGTACTTC | CASQEGETQYF
TRBJ2-1 | TRBV7-8 | TRBD2 | many | TGTGCCAGCAGCTTAGATTCCGGGACTAGTGGCTACAATGAGCAGTTCTTC | CASSLDSGTSGYNEQFF
TRBJ2-7 | TRBV7-2 | TRBD2 | . | TGTGCCAGCGGAACTAGCGCCTCCTACGAGCAGTACTTC | CASGTSASYEQYF
TRBJ2-5 | TRBV19 | TRBD1 | many | TGTGCGACACAACAGGGGCTGGGTAGGGAGACCCAGTACTTC | CATQQGLGRETQYF
TRBJ2-7 | TRBV6-2/TRBV6-3 | . | many | TGTGCCAGCAGTTACTCGACTCACGAAACCTACGAGCAGTACTTC | CASSYSTHETYEQYF
TRBJ1-1 | TRBV29-1 | TRBD1 | many | TGCAGCGCCTCATACCCCGGGACAGGGTTCACTGAAGCTTTCTTT | CSASYPGTGFTEAFF
TRBJ2-2 | TRBV7-1 | TRBD2 | many | TGTGCCAGCAGCTCCCCAGCGGGAGGGCCGGGGGCCGGGGGAACCGGGGAGCTGTTTTTT | CASSSPAGGPGAGGTGELFF
TRBJ1-3 | TRBV12-3/TRBV12-4 | . | . | TGTGCCAGCAGTTTCTACCGAAACACCATATATTTT | CASSFYRNTIYF
TRBJ2-7 | TRBV7-8 | TRBD2 | many | TGTGCCAGCAGCTTAGGGTTCCGGACTAGCGGCCACTACGAGCAGTACTTC | CASSLGFRTSGHYEQYF
TRBJ2-7 | TRBV28 | TRBD1 | . | TGTGCCAGCAGTTTCTCGACAGGGTTGGCGCAGTACTTC | CASSFSTGLAQYF
TRBJ1-1 | TRBV2 | . | many | TGTGCCAGCAGTGATAGGGGGTCGATCAGTGAGGCTTTCTTT | CASSDRGSISEAFF